Reported below is one T cell receptor (beta chain). Under the authors' procedure: The authors estimated nucleated cell counts from reference gene primer amplification. Repertoires were generated with immunoSEQ multiplex PCR, while TCRdb's copy carries only in-frame clones and drops some. The V and J calls and clone size were taken over from that table, and D and trimming were inferred from the DNA. The profile shows about 300,000 clones, 91% of them singletons. This sample stems from a study of blood T cell repertoires in COVID-19. The CDR3 consists of 13 residues. Germline assignment: CDR1 GTSNPN and CDR2 SVGIG (reference sequence). V shed 0 bases, J shed 6 bases, and the junction held 5 bases outside the gene matches.

The chain recombines TRBV30 with TRBJ2-7; 7 bases align to TRBD1. The sample comprised peripheral blood. This clonotype was sampled from a woman in her thirties with COVID-19, enrolled during active disease. The CDR3 bases are TGTGCCTGGAGTGTAAACAGGGGTTCCGAGCAGTACTTC. Amino acids: CAWSVNRGSEQYF.